The source of this T cell receptor (beta chain) is a study of blood T cell dynamics during melanoma immunotherapy. Points from the study as a whole: At W3, later disease-control patients showed bifurcated PBMC repertoire changes, unlike progressors.

Described time point: pre-treatment baseline. This CDR3 has 13 residues. Germline loops: CDR1 MNHEY, CDR2 SVGAGI. The data were produced by immunoSEQ multiplex PCR, yet TCRdb's version contains in-frame clones alone and is incomplete. The sample has around 20,000 clones; 89% are singletons. As concerns this clone: What it binds is unknown.

The specimen comprised blood, sampled from a patient treated with checkpoint blockade. The chain is built from TRBV6-5 and TRBJ2-5; no definite D call. The end of the DNA fits TRBJ2-7 better, so the J call may be wrong. The clonotype originates from a human donor with melanoma. DNA for the CDR3: TGTGCCAGCAGTTACGGGCCATACTACGAGCAGTACTTC. Its protein product is CASSYGPYYEQYF.